Below are 30 T cell receptor beta chains sequenced from a single sample in a study of identical twins (dated by TCRdb to about 2016). The method behind the library was 5' RACE. The instrument was an Illumina HiSeq 2000. Through fastp at Q25 and MiXCR, TCRdb rebuilt clones from the public reads, retaining in-frame beta chains. Rows merge per CDR3 protein into single entries with the most common DNA and genes. The sample table holds a few hundred thousand distinct CDR3 sequences, of which about 9% were seen once. The ten largest make up about 3% of the sample. The sample was also reused in another study, on yellow fever vaccine responses in identical twins.

The sample comprised CD8+ T cells sorted from blood. All receptors derive from a woman younger than 35 in good health.

The V call is TRBV12-3 or TRBV12-4, the J call TRBJ2-7, with 8 nucleotides matching TRBD2. The CDR3 has 19 amino acids. V dropped 3 bases and J dropped 3; count of bases not matched to a gene: 19. CDR3 nucleotides: TGTGCCAGCAGTTTGAGGACTAGCCCTGCTGAGGTTCTGGGCTACGAGCAGTACTTC. Translating it yields CASSLRTSPAEVLGYEQYF.

The chain has TRBV5-5 and TRBJ2-4; 7 nucleotides line up with TRBD2. J was trimmed by 8 bases and V by 0 bases; bases with no gene match: 5. This CDR3 has 14 amino acids. Germline assignment: CDR1 SGHKS and CDR2 YYEKEE (reference sequence). CDR3 nucleotide sequence: TGTGCCAGCAGCTTGGGCCGGGAGGAGTACATTCAGTACTTC. This encodes CASSLGREEYIQYF.

The gene calls are TRBV11-2 and TRBJ2-5; no clear D. V gave up 1 base and J gave up 1 base, with 10 bases separating them. This CDR3 spans 15 amino acids. Germline V CDR1 and CDR2: SGHAT, FQNNGV. CDR3 residues: CASSLVTESQETQYF. The CDR3 nucleotides are TGTGCCAGCAGCTTAGTAACAGAAAGCCAAGAGACCCAGTACTTC.

The sample holds a few counts of this clonotype. Here the CDR3 reads CASSQDPNPIEYEQYF. The CDR3 nucleotides are TGTGCCAGCAGCCAAGATCCTAATCCCATCGAATACGAGCAGTACTTC. The chain couples TRBV3-1 to TRBJ2-7; D not certain. Germline V lookup: CDR1 LGHDT, CDR2 YNNKEL (reference sequence). V was clipped by 0 bases and J by 4 bases, with 16 bases between them. The CDR3 length is 16 residues.

The genes are TRBV21-1 and TRBJ2-5; TRBD1, as called in the table, went unchecked against the DNA. TRBV21-1 is flagged as a pseudogene. This CDR3 comprises 14 residues. The CDR3 nucleotides are TGTGCCAGCAGCGGCCGGGACAGGGAAGAGACCCAGTACTTC. This sequence encodes CASSGRDREETQYF.

The chain uses TRBV7-2 and TRBJ1-6; tentatively, D is TRBD1 (6 bases). This CDR3 region has 16 residues. V lost 5 bases to trimming and J lost 7 bases, with 18 bases between them. CDR1 is SGHTA and CDR2 is FQGNSA in the germline V gene. CDR3 loop: CASSPQLTGSNSPLHF. The CDR3 DNA sequence: TGTGCCAGCAGCCCGCAACTTACAGGGAGCAATTCACCCCTCCACTTT.

The rearrangement uses TRBV4-1 and TRBJ2-1; 12 nucleotides align to TRBD1. Germline-derived CDR1 and CDR2 are MGHRA and YSYEKL. V was clipped by 3 bases and J by 7 bases; unmatched bases: 7. The CDR3 contains 16 residues. CDR3: CASSHPGQGAQNEQFF. The CDR3 coding sequence is TGCGCCAGCAGCCATCCGGGACAGGGGGCGCAGAATGAGCAGTTCTTC.

This chain joins TRBV20-1 and TRBJ2-3; TRBD2 matches 8 bases. Trimming took 3 bases from V and 5 from J; bases not matched to a gene: 10. The germline V gene has CDR1 DFQATT and CDR2 SNEGSKA (reference sequence). The CDR3 extends over 15 amino acids. CDR3 protein: CSARGLREGGDTQYF. The CDR3 DNA follows: TGCAGTGCTAGGGGTCTTCGGGAGGGTGGAGATACGCAGTATTTT.

In its sample, this clonotype was seen a few times. This sequence joins TRBV7-9 and TRBJ2-2; possibly TRBD1 for D (8 bases). The ends were cut back, 5 bases at V and 6 bases at J, with 16 bases in the middle. The CDR3 length is 15 residues. CDR1 is SEHNR, CDR2 FQNEAQ, per germline (reference sequence). The CDR3 loop is CASSTGQGGAGELFF. In DNA, the CDR3 is TGTGCCAGCAGCACCGGACAGGGAGGGGCCGGGGAGCTGTTTTTT.

This clonotype showed up many times. This chain joins TRBV7-8 and TRBJ1-4; D might be TRBD1 (6 bases). CDR1 and CDR2 from the germline V gene are SGHVS and FQNEAQ. V was cut by 6 bases and J by 3 bases, with 17 bases left in between. The CDR3 is made up of 16 amino acids. CDR3 nucleotides: TGTGCCAGCAGTGAGCGTCAGGGGTCCTCTAATGAAAAACTGTTTTTT. Encoded protein: CASSERQGSSNEKLFF.

This clonotype came up a few times. Written as DNA, the CDR3 is TGTGCCAGCAGCTCAACAAGACAGGACTTAACGTACAATGAGCAGTTCTTC. It is translated as CASSSTRQDLTYNEQFF. The genes are TRBV7-8 and TRBJ2-1; the D gene is possibly TRBD1 (6 bases). V was cut by 4 bases and J by 4 bases, with 20 bases left in between. The CDR3 covers 17 residues. Looked up from germline, CDR1 is SGHVS and CDR2 is FQNEAQ.

The J gene is TRBJ2-5, the V gene TRBV6-2 or TRBV6-3; D is unresolved. The CDR3 is 16 amino acids. Germline CDR1 reads MNHEY; CDR2 reads SVGEGT. V lost 7 bases to trimming and J lost 1 base, with 19 bases between them. DNA of the CDR3: TGTGCCAGCACTAAACCGACACCTGACCTCCAAGAGACCCAGTACTTC. Translating gives CASTKPTPDLQETQYF.

The gene calls are TRBV5-6 and TRBJ2-7; no definite D call. CDR1 and CDR2 (germline): SGHDT, YYEEEE. V dropped 4 bases and J dropped 6 bases, with 11 bases sitting between them. This CDR3 region has 12 residues. The CDR3 protein is CASSEAMGEQYF. CDR3 nucleotide sequence: TGTGCCAGCAGCGAGGCGATGGGCGAGCAGTACTTC.

This chain uses TRBV7-3 with TRBJ2-6, with TRBD1 identical over 7 bases. In germline, CDR1 is SGHTA, CDR2 FQGTGA. This CDR3 region has 15 residues. Trimming cost V 5 bases and J 3 bases; bases outside gene matches: 4. CDR3 sequence: CASSLGGHGANVLTF. In DNA form, the CDR3 reads TGTGCCAGCAGCCTAGGGGGCCATGGGGCCAACGTCCTGACTTTC.

This clonotype showed up just a few times. The chain couples TRBV12-3 or TRBV12-4 to TRBJ2-5; D is possibly TRBD1 (6 bases). The CDR3 has 15 amino acids. V dropped 6 bases and J dropped 2 bases, with 16 bases sitting between them. The CDR3 is CASSPSMDRQETQYF. In DNA form, the CDR3 reads TGTGCCAGCAGCCCATCGATGGACAGACAAGAGACCCAGTACTTC.

This clonotype has just a few counts. This chain joins TRBV6-5 and TRBJ2-5, with a tentative D call TRBD1 (6 bases). The CDR3 spans 16 residues. Germline CDR1 is MNHEY and CDR2 is SVGAGI. Trimming pared 2 bases from V and 4 bases from J, leaving 17 bases between. The CDR3 sequence: CASSYSQTGLLETQYF. The CDR3 DNA follows: TGTGCCAGCAGTTACAGTCAAACAGGGTTATTAGAGACCCAGTACTTC.

The chain uses TRBV27 and TRBJ2-7, with TRBD1 as a possible D gene (6 bases). Germline-derived CDR1 and CDR2 are MNHEY and SMNVEV (reference sequence). Trimming pared 4 bases from V and 7 bases from J, leaving 17 bases between. This CDR3 spans 14 amino acids. The CDR3 bases are TGTGCCAGCAGTTCTAGACAGGCGCCTCGGGAGCAGTACTTC. Protein sequence: CASSSRQAPREQYF.

This clonotype was seen only a few times. This sequence joins TRBV4-1 and TRBJ1-5; D might be TRBD1 (5 bases). Looked up from germline, CDR1 is MGHRA and CDR2 is YSYEKL. The CDR3 is 15 amino acids. Trimming left V 4 bases short and J 0 bases short, with 10 bases between. The CDR3 here is CASSRTLDSNQPQHF. CDR3 in DNA: TGCGCCAGCAGCCGGACACTGGATAGCAATCAGCCCCAGCATTTT.

In DNA, the CDR3 is TGTGCCAGCAGCTATGGACAGGGTACGCAGTATTTT. Its translation: CASSYGQGTQYF. The genes are TRBV7-6 and TRBJ2-3; TRBD1 agrees at 8 bases. Germline V CDR1 and CDR2: SGHVS, FNYEAQ. Losses at the gene ends were 4 bases for V and 8 bases for J; bases not matched to a gene: 2. The CDR3 contains 12 residues.

Only a few counts were recorded for this clonotype. The chain carries TRBV29-1 and TRBJ2-7, with D perhaps matching TRBD1 (5 bases). This CDR3 spans 11 amino acids. Germline loops: CDR1 SQVTM, CDR2 ANQGSEA. Trimming took off 7 bases at V and 5 bases at J, with 12 bases between the two ends. The CDR3 reads CSAGLGHEQYF. CDR3 DNA: TGCAGCGCAGGGTTGGGTCACGAGCAGTACTTC.

This clonotype was observed a handful of times. V is TRBV10-3 and J is TRBJ2-2; no reliable D call. V lost 9 bases and J 6 bases, leaving 14 bases between the germline ends. The CDR3 is 13 residues long. In germline, CDR1 is ENHRY, CDR2 SYGVKD. In DNA, the CDR3 is TGTGCCATTGCCCCGGGCTTTGCCGGGGAGCTGTTTTTT. It codes for CAIAPGFAGELFF.

This chain's CDR3 is CASSPRTSGGYTDTQYF. DNA for the CDR3: TGTGCCAGCAGTCCCCGAACTAGCGGGGGGTACACAGATACGCAGTATTTT. The chain has TRBV12-3 or TRBV12-4 and TRBJ2-3; 12 nucleotides line up with TRBD2. The ends lost 5 bases at V and 2 bases at J; junction bases unmatched: 8. This CDR3 is 17 amino acids long.

CDR3 residues: CASSLGGKRYEQYF. Written as DNA, the CDR3 is TGTGCCAGCAGCTTGGGGGGGAAGAGGTACGAGCAGTACTTC. V and J are TRBV5-6 and TRBJ2-7, with D possibly called TRBD1 or TRBD2 (5 bases each). The germline V and J ends were trimmed by 0 bases and 4 bases, with 11 bases remaining between them. The length of the CDR3 is 14 residues. CDR1 and CDR2 (germline): SGHDT, YYEEEE. The full variable domain, in which reference TRBV5-6 and TRBJ2-7 provide the parts outside the CDR3, is DAGVTQSPTHLIKTRGQQVTLRCSPKSGHDTVSWYQQALGQGPQFIFQYYEEEERQRGNFPDRFSGHQFPNYSSELNVNALLLGDSALYLCASSLGGKRYEQYFGPGTRLTVT.

This clonotype was picked up a small number of times. The chain joins TRBV27 to TRBJ2-2, with unresolved D. The CDR3 length is 14 residues. V lost 5 bases and J lost 4, with 11 bases in between. Germline assignment: CDR1 MNHEY and CDR2 SMNVEV (reference sequence). Written as DNA, the CDR3 is TGTGCCAGCAGTAGAGGTAGTTCCACCGGGGAGCTGTTTTTT. Translation gives CASSRGSSTGELFF.

The gene calls are TRBV5-1 and TRBJ2-2; weak D call: TRBD2 (7 bases). V lost 6 bases, J lost 3 bases, and 24 bases lay in between. The CDR3 totals 18 residues. Germline CDR1 reads SGHRS; CDR2 reads YFSETQ. The CDR3 DNA reads TGCGCCAGCACCCCGGGTAGGGGGGGCCCAGCGGACACCGGGGAGCTGTTTTTT. Its protein product is CASTPGRGGPADTGELFF.

Here the CDR3 reads CASSLLGPTGWYF. The CDR3 DNA reads TGTGCCAGCAGCCTCCTCGGTCCGACAGGGTGGTACTTC. J is TRBJ2-7 and V is TRBV7-9, with 7 bases lining up with TRBD1. Per germline, CDR1 SEHNR and CDR2 FQNEAQ (reference sequence). Trimming took 5 bases from V and 12 from J; bases not matched to a gene: 13. The CDR3 runs to 13 residues.

This clonotype has only a few counts. The rearrangement uses TRBV3-1 and TRBJ2-7, with 7 bases lining up with TRBD2. This CDR3 comprises 19 residues. Germline loops: CDR1 LGHDT, CDR2 YNNKEL (reference sequence). V lost 3 bases to trimming and J lost 0 bases; unmatched junction nucleotides: 17. CDR3 region: CASSHRDSKRGMSSYEQYF. The CDR3 nucleotides are TGTGCCAGCAGCCACCGGGACTCCAAGCGGGGAATGAGCTCCTACGAGCAGTACTTC.

A note on this clonotype: A read error is possible here, since a much larger clone lies one base away. The chain couples TRBV27 to TRBJ2-7, with D tentatively TRBD1 (6 bases). The CDR3 length is 14 residues. Per the germline V gene, CDR1 is MNHEY and CDR2 is SMNVEV (reference sequence). In nucleotides, the CDR3 is TGTGCCAGCAGTCCCCTGACAGGAAGATACGAGCACTACTTC. Protein product: CASSPLTGRYEHYF.

This clonotype was recorded many times. The rearrangement links TRBV12-3 or TRBV12-4 to TRBJ2-7; 9 nucleotides match TRBD1. Unmatched junction bases numbered 9, after V lost 10 bases and J lost 5 bases. The CDR3 runs 13 residues. The CDR3 is CAIGTGSFDEQYF. The DNA of the CDR3 is TGTGCCATCGGGACAGGGTCTTTCGACGAGCAGTACTTC.

There are many counts of this clonotype. The chain recombines TRBV10-3 with TRBJ2-3; the match to TRBD2 covers 13 bases. CDR3 length equals 16 residues. V was clipped by 4 bases and J by 4 bases; unmatched bases: 5. Germline-derived CDR1 and CDR2 are ENHRY and SYGVKD. The CDR3 spells CAISGRTSGGSDTQYF. For the CDR3, the DNA is TGTGCCATCAGTGGACGGACTAGCGGGGGTTCAGATACGCAGTATTTT.